A selection of T cell receptor beta chains follows, all from one sample in a study of blood T cell repertoires in COVID-19. Libraries were prepared by immunoSEQ multiplex PCR; TCRdb keeps only in-frame clonotypes and omits some of them. The sample comprises fewer than 120,000 clones, approximately 65% of which are singletons, and 7.6% rests with the top ten. Material for sequencing was peripheral blood. The receptors derive from a woman in her sixties with acute or convalescent COVID-19. CDR3s include the opening cysteine and the closing phenylalanine or tryptophan. Each record gives: V gene, D gene, J gene, clone size, CDR3 DNA, CDR3 protein. A D gene is named only where the DNA matches it firmly. Clone size, where shown, is once, few, many, or a class for clones that have expanded.

>TRBV5-1|-|TRBJ1-2|-
TGCGCCAGCAGCATGGGGGGCGGCAGGGGATCGAATGGCTACACCTTC
CASSMGGGRGSNGYTF
>TRBV12-3/TRBV12-4|TRBD1|TRBJ2-7|few
TGTGCCAGCAGTTTATCAGGGGGAAGCGAGCAGTACTTC
CASSLSGGSEQYF
>TRBV9|TRBD1|TRBJ1-2|-
TGTGCCAGCAGCCCCCAACCTCAGGGGGCCTATGGCTACACCTTC
CASSPQPQGAYGYTF
>TRBV6-5|TRBD1|TRBJ1-5|-
TGTGCCAGCGCGACAGGGGGCAATCAGCCCCAGCATTTT
CASATGGNQPQHF
>TRBV19|-|TRBJ2-3|-
TGTGCCAGTAGTATAGATCGTCGTCAGGTCGGCACAGATACGCAGTATTTT
CASSIDRRQVGTDTQYF
>TRBV7-2|TRBD1|TRBJ2-6|-
TGTGCCAGCAGTGACAGGGCTGGGGCCAACGTCCTGACTTTC
CASSDRAGANVLTF
>TRBV20-1|TRBD2|TRBJ2-5|-
TGCAGTGCTAGTGCAACTGCGGGGGTACAAGAGACCCAGTACTTC
CSASATAGVQETQYF
>TRBV6-2/TRBV6-3|-|TRBJ1-4|-
TGTGCCAGCAGTAGTTGGCAGAACAATGAAAAACTGTTTTTT
CASSSWQNNEKLFF
>TRBV27|-|TRBJ2-7|-
TGTGCCAGCAGTTCTTGGAAACAGGATCCTACCTACGAGCAGTACTTC
CASSSWKQDPTYEQYF
>TRBV2|-|TRBJ2-1|-
TGTGCCAGCAGTGTTGTGGGGGGTCCCTTCAATGAGCAGTTCTTC
CASSVVGGPFNEQFF
>TRBV19|TRBD1|TRBJ2-2|-
TGTGCCAGCCATAAAGGGGTGTCAGGGGGTGCCGGGGAGCTGTTTTTT
CASHKGVSGGAGELFF
>TRBV5-1|TRBD1|TRBJ1-3|-
TGCGCCAGCAGCCTTTCCGGGACAGCTGGAAACACCATATATTTT
CASSLSGTAGNTIYF
>TRBV11-3|TRBD1|TRBJ2-1|-
TGTGCCAGCAGCTTAGGAAGGACAGGGGATGGTTATGAGCAGTTCTTC
CASSLGRTGDGYEQFF
>TRBV9|-|TRBJ1-5|-
TGTGCCAGCAGCGTATCAGGGCTCCTCAATCAGCCCCAGCATTTT
CASSVSGLLNQPQHF
>TRBV19|TRBD1|TRBJ1-3|-
TGTGCCAGTAGGGGACAGAACTCTGGAAACACCATATATTTT
CASRGQNSGNTIYF
>TRBV28|-|TRBJ1-5|-
TGTGCCAGCAGTCCACCTACAGGGAATCAGCCCCAGCATTTT
CASSPPTGNQPQHF
>TRBV5-6|-|TRBJ1-4|-
TGTGCCAGCAGCTTAAGTACAGACCTTAGATTTAATGAAAAACTGTTTTTT
CASSLSTDLRFNEKLFF